This T cell receptor beta chain was sequenced during a study of human T cells and chemical hapten exposure. Time point defined: patch test 2, 6 weeks after DPC sensitization. Indicated treatment: therapeutic diphenylcyclopropenone sensitization with weekly scalp DPC. This clonotype was found a few times. Looked up from germline, CDR1 is LGHDT and CDR2 is YNNKEL (reference sequence). V lost 8 bases to trimming and J lost 2 bases; unmatched junction nucleotides: 11. The CDR3 runs 16 residues. MiXCR, run by TCRdb on the RACE reads, gives a single entry per CDR3 protein. The sample contains 330,000 or so distinct CDR3 sequences, nearly 6.5% of which appear only once.

V usage is TRBV3-1 and J usage is TRBJ2-1; 8 bases are shared with TRBD2. The sequence was obtained from a woman under 30 with alopecia areata. Some clones in this sample may be carry-over from other donors' samples. The sample consisted of whole blood, taken in connection with sensitization to the hapten diphenylcyclopropenone (DPC). The CDR3 spells CASAGRAGVTYNEQFF. CDR3 coding DNA: TGTGCCAGCGCAGGGCGAGCGGGGGTGACCTACAATGAGCAGTTCTTC.